This T cell receptor beta chain was found in a study of PD-1 blockade in classical Hodgkin lymphoma. Findings and limits, study-wide: CD8+ TCR diversity did not rise significantly by C4D1, unlike CD4+.

V dropped 0 bases and J dropped 4 bases, with 9 bases sitting between them. Per the germline V gene, CDR1 is LNHDA and CDR2 is SQIVND (reference sequence). This CDR3 has 14 residues. Sequenced by immunoSEQ multiplex PCR; TCRdb stores in-frame clones only, minus some. The table records 65,000 to 95,000 clones, under 90% of them present only once. Brentuximab vedotin exposure varied among the patients, all of whom had relapsed after autologous stem cell transplantation. On this clone itself: Its antigen is as yet unknown.

The TCR comes from a human donor with classical Hodgkin lymphoma. The V call is TRBV19, the J call TRBJ1-1; no clear D gene. This specimen consisted of peripheral blood mononuclear cells (PBMCs), obtained at baseline. CDR3 in DNA: TGTGCCAGTAGTATAGACAGTCTAAGCACTGAAGCTTTCTTT. Protein product: CASSIDSLSTEAFF.